This T cell receptor (beta chain) emerged from a study of monozygotic twins with inflammatory bowel disease. Comments on this clonotype: Its antigen is currently unknown.

The V gene's germline CDR1 is MGHDK and CDR2 SYGVNS. CDR3 length equals 13 residues. General study points: The analysis did not separate different T cell subtypes.

In eight separate reactions per sample, cDNA was generated. cDNA for TCRalpha and TCRbeta was amplified by nested PCRs of 16 then 8 to 10 cycles. For each CDR3 protein, TCRdb gives one entry from its re-call of the 5' RACE reads, without DNA. The sample table sets out roughly 150,000 distinct CDR3 sequences. The authors drew roughly 2.5 ml of blood from each donor. The sample consisted of blood. V usage is TRBV25-1 and J usage is TRBJ2-7; with no DNA, the TCRdb D assignment of TRBD1 cannot be verified. The clonotype originates from a human donor with ulcerative colitis or Crohn's disease, or a healthy co-twin of an affected twin (not recorded which). The CDR3 is CASAGAGTYEQYF.